The 30 T cell receptor beta chains given below trace back to one sample, sequenced in a study of Graves' ophthalmopathy and Graves' hyperthyroidism. RNA transcripts yielded amplified TCR beta CDR3 regions. RT-PCR was first run with HTBI primers, then multiplex PCR in a second round. TCRdb itself ran the multiplex PCR reads through MiXCR, one entry per CDR3 protein. The sample contains 400,000 to 450,000 distinct CDR3 sequences, roughly 21% of which appear only once. Specimen: peripheral blood. The origin of the receptors is a woman aged 18 to 35 with stable Graves' hyperthyroidism.

This clonotype has a count of ten or more. The V gene is TRBV11-2, the J gene TRBJ2-7; 14 bases align to TRBD2. This CDR3 comprises 17 residues. V trimming: 0 bases; J trimming: 7 bases; junction bases outside the gene matches: 8. CDR1 is SGHAT, CDR2 FQNNGV, per germline. The CDR3 nucleotides read TGTGCCAGCAGCTTAGATTCAAGGACTAGCGGGAGGAGGGAGCAGTACTTC. This translates into CASSLDSRTSGRREQYF.

The sample holds many counts of this clonotype. The V and J genes are TRBV19 and TRBJ1-2, with a possible D match to TRBD1 (6 bases). This CDR3 spans 14 amino acids. The V end lost 5 bases, the J end lost 2 bases, and 12 bases lay between the germline ends. Germline V gene lookup returns CDR1 LNHDA and CDR2 SQIVND (reference sequence). The CDR3, as DNA: TGTGCCAGTAGTCAATCCAGGGGCAACTATGGCTACACCTTC. It encodes CASSQSRGNYGYTF.

The chain has TRBV12-3 or TRBV12-4 and TRBJ1-6, with D unclear. V lost 3 bases and J 16 bases, leaving 19 bases between the germline ends. This CDR3 region has 14 residues. The CDR3 region has the DNA TGTGCCAGCAGTTTGGCCCCTGGCTCCACGGAGCTCCACTTT. It encodes CASSLAPGSTELHF.

This clonotype was seen many times. The gene calls are TRBV12-3 or TRBV12-4 and TRBJ1-1; D is uncertain. Trimming cost V 5 bases and J 7 bases, with 17 bases left between them. The CDR3 extends over 14 amino acids. The CDR3 loop reads CASSPWRAEGEAFF. The CDR3 DNA is TGTGCCAGCAGTCCATGGAGGGCCGAGGGTGAAGCTTTCTTT.

This clonotype was counted ten times or more. The J gene is TRBJ2-7, the V gene TRBV2, with D perhaps matching TRBD1 or TRBD2 (5 bases each). This CDR3 spans 12 amino acids. CDR1 is SNHLY, CDR2 FYNNEI, per germline. The V and J ends lost 10 bases and 3 bases respectively, with 13 bases between them. As DNA, the CDR3 is TGTGCCACCACAGGACTGGACTACGAGCAGTACTTC. Amino acid sequence: CATTGLDYEQYF. The entire variable domain, with the rest obtained from reference TRBV2 and TRBJ2-7, is as follows: EPEVTQTPSHQVTQMGQEVILRCVPISNHLYFYWYRQILGQKVEFLVSFYNNEISEKSEIFDDQFSVERPDGSNFTLKIRSTKLEDSAMYFCATTGLDYEQYFGPGTRLTVT.

This clonotype was seen many times. The V gene is TRBV6-5, the J gene TRBJ1-1; D is possibly TRBD1 (5 bases). The ends were cut back, 0 bases at V and 11 bases at J, with 16 bases in the middle. The length of the CDR3 is 14 residues. Per germline, CDR1 MNHEY and CDR2 SVGAGI. In nucleotides, the CDR3 is TGTGCCAGCAGTTACTCGACCGAGGGACTCTCGGCTTTCTTT. Encoded protein: CASSYSTEGLSAFF.

Many counts were recorded for this clonotype. This sequence joins TRBV10-3 and TRBJ2-7; 8 bases align to TRBD2. Germline loops: CDR1 ENHRY, CDR2 SYGVKD. Trimming at V came to 0 bases and at J to 6 bases, leaving 7 bases not matched to a gene. CDR3 size: 15 residues. DNA for the CDR3: TGTGCCATCAGTGAGTCGGTAGCGGGATCGTCCGAGCAGTACTTC. Translating gives CAISESVAGSSEQYF.

This clonotype was observed many times. For the CDR3, the DNA is TGTGCCAGCAGGGGAACTAGCGGGGCAAACACCGGGGAGCTGTTTTTT. Encoded protein: CASRGTSGANTGELFF. The V and J genes are TRBV2 and TRBJ2-2; 10 nucleotides line up with TRBD2. J gave up 2 bases and V 6 bases, and 6 bases lay outside the gene matches. This CDR3 region has 16 residues. Germline-derived CDR1 and CDR2 are SNHLY and FYNNEI. Variable domain in full (rest from reference TRBV2 and TRBJ2-2): EPEVTQTPSHQVTQMGQEVILRCVPISNHLYFYWYRQILGQKVEFLVSFYNNEISEKSEIFDDQFSVERPDGSNFTLKIRSTKLEDSAMYFCASRGTSGANTGELFFGEGSRLTVL.

This clonotype was detected ten times or more. The rearrangement links TRBV18 to TRBJ2-5; maybe TRBD1 (5 bases). The CDR3 is 13 amino acids. The V end was cut by 6 bases, the J end by 5 bases, with 13 bases between. Germline assignment: CDR1 KGHSH and CDR2 LQKENI. The CDR3: CASSPDPGETQYF. The CDR3, as DNA: TGTGCCAGCTCCCCCGACCCAGGGGAGACCCAGTACTTC.

This clonotype was found many times. V gene TRBV12-3 or TRBV12-4 combines with J gene TRBJ2-7, with a possible D match to TRBD1 (7 bases). The CDR3 is 13 residues long. The germline V and J ends were trimmed by 5 bases and 6 bases, with 14 bases remaining between them. The chain's CDR3 is CASSLGGGAEQYF. The DNA for the CDR3 is TGTGCCAGCAGTCTAGGAGGGGGCGCCGAGCAGTACTTC.

This chain joins TRBV3-1 and TRBJ1-2; no firm D call. V was clipped by 5 bases and J by 6 bases, with 16 bases between them. The CDR3 spans 14 residues. Germline CDR1 and CDR2: LGHDT and YNNKEL (reference sequence). The CDR3 sequence: CASSALRGIDGYTF. The CDR3 DNA reads as TGTGCCAGCAGCGCCCTACGGGGTATCGATGGCTACACCTTC.

The table lists this clonotype with many counts. This rearrangement joins TRBV7-2 to TRBJ2-5; D gene unclear. The CDR3 consists of 12 residues. The V gene's germline CDR1 is SGHTA and CDR2 FQGNSA. Trimming left V 2 bases short and J 5 bases short, with 6 bases between. As DNA, the CDR3 is TGTGCCAGCAGCTTATATGCGGAGACCCAGTACTTC. It is translated as CASSLYAETQYF.

This clonotype was observed a handful of times. The chain has TRBV12-3 or TRBV12-4 and TRBJ2-7; TRBD1 aligns across 9 bases. The CDR3 runs to 16 residues. V trimming: 6 bases; J trimming: 0 bases; junction bases outside the gene matches: 9. The CDR3 sequence: CASRPRTGDHSYEQYF. The CDR3 bases are TGTGCCAGCAGGCCCAGGACAGGGGACCACTCCTACGAGCAGTACTTC.

This clonotype showed up just a few times. V gene TRBV2 combines with J gene TRBJ2-2; D gene uncertain. Germline V gene lookup returns CDR1 SNHLY and CDR2 FYNNEI. The CDR3 extends over 13 amino acids. Trimming took off 8 bases at V and 1 base at J, with 8 bases between the two ends. The CDR3 nucleotides read TGTGCCAGCTCCGAACAGAACACCGGGGAGCTGTTTTTT. Residues: CASSEQNTGELFF. Supplemented by reference TRBV2 and TRBJ2-2, the full variable domain reads EPEVTQTPSHQVTQMGQEVILRCVPISNHLYFYWYRQILGQKVEFLVSFYNNEISEKSEIFDDQFSVERPDGSNFTLKIRSTKLEDSAMYFCASSEQNTGELFFGEGSRLTVL.

The chain is built from TRBV5-1 and TRBJ1-1, with D perhaps matching TRBD1 (5 bases). With 0 bases removed from V and 1 base from J, the gap between germline ends came to 10 bases. Germline lookup yields CDR1 SGHRS and CDR2 YFSETQ. The CDR3 consists of 15 residues. The CDR3 DNA reads TGCGCCAGCAGCTTGGCGGGACTGCCGAACACTGAAGCTTTCTTT. It encodes CASSLAGLPNTEAFF.

This clonotype was observed a few times. The chain links TRBV28 to TRBJ1-2; 8 bases align to TRBD1. V was clipped by 10 bases and J by 8 bases; unmatched bases: 12. The CDR3 is made up of 13 amino acids. CDR1 is MDHEN and CDR2 is SYDVKM in the germline V gene. The CDR3 is CAILRQGSNGYTF. CDR3 DNA sequence: TGTGCCATCCTTCGACAGGGGAGCAACGGCTACACCTTC.

This clonotype was seen repeatedly, ten times or more. In DNA, the CDR3 is TGTGCCAGTTCCGAGGACTATAGCACAGATACGCAGTATTTT. The encoded protein is CASSEDYSTDTQYF. This chain links TRBV19 with TRBJ2-3, with a tentative D call TRBD2 (6 bases). CDR3 length: 14 residues. CDR1 and CDR2 from the germline V gene are LNHDA and SQIVND (reference sequence). V was pared by 8 bases and J by 0 bases, with 12 bases between.

The table lists this clonotype with many counts. The rearrangement uses TRBV12-5 and TRBJ2-4; D remains unclear. CDR1 and CDR2 from the germline V gene are LGHNT and FRNRAP. The germline V and J ends were trimmed by 5 bases and 0 bases, with 11 bases remaining between them. The CDR3 has 15 amino acids. The CDR3 region is CASGPPHLAKNIQYF. As DNA, the CDR3 is TGTGCTAGTGGTCCCCCCCATCTAGCCAAAAACATTCAGTACTTC.

The V gene is TRBV6-1, the J gene TRBJ2-2; no definite D call. Trimming stripped 5 bases from V and 0 bases from J, with 7 bases between. This CDR3 region has 14 residues. Germline lookup yields CDR1 MNHNS and CDR2 SASEGT. In DNA form, the CDR3 reads TGTGCCAGCAGTACCTACGCGAACACCGGGGAGCTGTTTTTT. Amino acid sequence: CASSTYANTGELFF.

The table lists this clonotype with many counts. The rearrangement uses TRBV12-3 or TRBV12-4 and TRBJ2-7, with TRBD2 identical over 8 bases. This CDR3 spans 14 amino acids. V shed 3 bases and J 6 bases; nucleotides not matched to a gene: 7. This CDR3 is CASSFNGRGFEQYF. DNA for the CDR3: TGTGCCAGCAGTTTTAACGGGAGGGGCTTCGAGCAGTACTTC.

V gene TRBV11-2 combines with J gene TRBJ1-3; D unresolved. Trimming left V 1 base short and J 0 bases short, with 10 bases between. The CDR3 loop spans 16 amino acids. Germline CDR1 and CDR2: SGHAT and FQNNGV. In nucleotides, the CDR3 is TGTGCCAGCAGCTTAGGAGTGCGGCGCTCTGGAAACACCATATATTTT. Amino acids: CASSLGVRRSGNTIYF.

This clonotype was seen at least ten times. The V gene is TRBV6-1, the J gene TRBJ1-1, with TRBD1 as a possible D gene (5 bases). The CDR3 contains 12 residues. From germline, CDR1 is MNHNS and CDR2 SASEGT. Trimming cost V 3 bases and J 3 bases, with 5 bases left between them. CDR3 region: CASSDRDTEAFF. CDR3 DNA: TGTGCCAGCAGTGACAGGGACACTGAAGCTTTCTTT.

This clonotype was detected only a few times. An end of the junction differs from the germline gene, which may be a read error. The chain combines TRBV24-1 with TRBJ2-4; D is perhaps TRBD1 (5 bases). This CDR3 spans 18 amino acids. The germline gives CDR1 KGHDR, CDR2 SFDVKD. CDR3 in DNA: TGTGCCACCAGTGATTCCGCAAGGCGGACACTGGCCAAAAACATTAAGTACTTC. Residues: CATSDSARRTLAKNIKYF.

This clonotype was observed at least ten times. This rearrangement joins TRBV4-1 to TRBJ2-2, with 7 bases that match TRBD2. CDR1 is MGHRA, CDR2 YSYEKL, per germline. The CDR3 is 17 amino acids. V trimming: 2 bases; J trimming: 2 bases; junction bases outside the gene matches: 8. In DNA form, the CDR3 reads TGCGCCAGCAGCCAATCATCTAGCGGCACCAACACCGGGGAGCTGTTTTTT. Translating gives CASSQSSSGTNTGELFF.

V usage is TRBV5-1 and J usage is TRBJ2-7; D is undetermined. The V end lost 4 bases, the J end lost 5 bases, and 13 bases lay between the germline ends. Germline CDR1 is SGHRS and CDR2 is YFSETQ. This CDR3 is built from 13 residues. The CDR3 sequence: CASSADAKNEQYF. CDR3 DNA: TGCGCCAGCAGCGCGGACGCGAAGAACGAGCAGTACTTC. The full variable domain, its missing parts supplied by reference TRBV5-1 and TRBJ2-7, is KAGVTQTPRYLIKTRGQQVTLSCSPISGHRSVSWYQQTPGQGLQFLFEYFSETQRNKGNFPGRFSGRQFSNSRSEMNVSTLELGDSALYLCASSADAKNEQYFGPGTRLTVT.

A word on this clonotype: This may stem from a read error, because a much larger clone lies one nucleotide away. It is likely a read error, because the conserved phenylalanine at the end of the CDR3 is missing. This chain joins TRBV2 and TRBJ2-7; D gene uncertain. Trimming took 7 bases from V and 2 from J, leaving 6 bases between them. Germline lookup yields CDR1 SNHLY and CDR2 FYNNEI. This CDR3 spans 11 amino acids. CDR3 amino acids: CASNGAYEQYY. The CDR3 coding sequence is TGTGCCAGCAATGGAGCCTACGAGCAGTACTAC.

This clonotype was recorded at least ten times. The chain carries TRBV20-1 and TRBJ2-5; a weak D match, TRBD2 (5 bases). There are 14 residues in the CDR3. The V end lost 6 bases, the J end lost 2 bases, and 16 bases lay between the germline ends. CDR1 DFQATT and CDR2 SNEGSKA come from the germline V gene (reference sequence). CDR3 in DNA: TGCAGTGCCTCGAGAGGGCTCCCGCAAGAGACCCAGTACTTC. As protein: CSASRGLPQETQYF.

At least ten counts were recorded for this clonotype. The chain joins TRBV28 to TRBJ2-7; D is unclear. Between the trimmed V and J ends, which lost 6 bases and 1 base, there was a span of 10 bases. Germline V gene data show CDR1 as MDHEN and CDR2 as SYDVKM. The CDR3 sequence is 13 residues long. CDR3 sequence (DNA): TGTGCCAGCAGCTGGACGGCTTCCTACGAGCAGTACTTC. Translated, it gives CASSWTASYEQYF.

At least ten counts were recorded for this clonotype. The chain is built from TRBV19 and TRBJ1-1, with 7 bases that match TRBD1. The V and J ends lost 5 bases and 0 bases, in that order; junction bases with no gene match: 6. There are 15 residues in the CDR3. In germline, CDR1 is LNHDA, CDR2 SQIVND (reference sequence). This chain's CDR3 is CASSGRTGVNTEAFF. The DNA for the CDR3 is TGTGCCAGTAGTGGACGGACAGGAGTGAACACTGAAGCTTTCTTT.

This clonotype was detected only a few times. The chain carries TRBV7-9 and TRBJ1-3; D is uncertain. The CDR3 has 14 amino acids. Germline loops: CDR1 SEHNR, CDR2 FQNEAQ (reference sequence). V was cut by 5 bases and J by 0 bases, with 8 bases left in between. The CDR3 reads CASSQIFSGNTIYF. CDR3 DNA: TGTGCCAGCAGCCAAATATTCTCTGGAAACACCATATATTTT.